The T cell receptor (beta chain) described here comes from a study of blood T cell repertoires in COVID-19. Study summary: The United States, Italy and Spain provided the acute and convalescent COVID-19 samples. In each case, the material was cDNA or gDNA derived from T cells, B-cell-depleted T cells, or PBMCs.

The V gene lost 4 bases and the J gene lost 3 bases, with 21 bases spanning the gap. CDR3 length: 17 residues. Germline loops: CDR1 SGDLS, CDR2 YYNGEE. As handled by the study authors: It was from reference gene primer amplification that nucleated cell counts were estimated. The method was immunoSEQ multiplex PCR; TCRdb's version includes in-frame clones alone and lacks a portion of them. V and J calls and clone size follow that table, whereas D and trimming were derived from the DNA. The sample holds roughly 220,000 clones, around 81% seen once. Sequenced material: peripheral blood. The clonotype was recovered from a woman between 70 and 85 years old with acute or convalescent COVID-19. V usage is TRBV9 and J usage is TRBJ2-3, with D perhaps TRBD2 (7 bases). CDR3: CASSISSGGRGTDTQYF. CDR3 sequence (DNA): TGTGCCAGCAGCATATCTAGTGGAGGGAGGGGGACAGATACGCAGTATTTT.